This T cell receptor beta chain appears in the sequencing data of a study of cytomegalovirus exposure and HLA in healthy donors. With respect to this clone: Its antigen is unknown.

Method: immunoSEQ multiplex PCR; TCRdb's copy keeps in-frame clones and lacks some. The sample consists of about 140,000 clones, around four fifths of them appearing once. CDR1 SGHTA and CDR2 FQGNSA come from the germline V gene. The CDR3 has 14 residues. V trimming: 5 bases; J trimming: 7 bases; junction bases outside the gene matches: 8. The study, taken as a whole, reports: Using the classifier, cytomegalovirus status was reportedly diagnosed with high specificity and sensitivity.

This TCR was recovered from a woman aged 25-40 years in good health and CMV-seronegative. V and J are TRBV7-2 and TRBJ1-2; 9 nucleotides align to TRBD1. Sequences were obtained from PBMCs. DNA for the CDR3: TGTGCCAGCAGCCGGTCCGGGACAGGGCCTGGCTACACCTTC. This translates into CASSRSGTGPGYTF.